This T cell receptor beta chain was sequenced during a study of response to subunit inactivated influenza vaccine. TCRdb itself ran the RT-PCR reads through MiXCR, one entry per CDR3 protein. The repertoire has 590,000 or so distinct CDR3 sequences, approximately 14% of them found once; the top ten carry about 7.6%. Many counts were recorded for this clonotype. What it binds is unknown. Study observations and caveats: The study's authors posited that every seasonal influenza vaccination enlists few new T cells.

The CDR3 contains 15 residues. V lost 4 bases, J lost 2 bases, and 15 bases lay in between. Germline assignment: CDR1 SGHDN and CDR2 FVKESK. The chain employs TRBV14 and TRBJ2-7; the D gene is possibly TRBD2 (6 bases). The receptor was isolated from a man aged 45 to 65 who received an inactivated influenza vaccine. The material was PBMCs from blood, obtained around 15 days before vaccination. CDR3 loop: CASSRGNSQTYEQYF. CDR3 DNA: TGTGCCAGCAGCCGCGGGAACAGCCAAACCTACGAGCAGTACTTC.